This T cell receptor beta chain was profiled in a study of T cell responses to AZD1222 COVID-19 vaccine. Study-level results: Spike as a whole was targeted by vaccine-associated CD4 TCRs, dominant at 160-218 and 743-854. Scientists sampled the repertoires only once the peak T cell response had passed. Nearly half of spike-specific TCRs reportedly target variant regions that are unmutated in the B.1.351 and B.1.1.7 variants.

Sequencing used immunoSEQ multiplex PCR; TCRdb keeps in-frame clones, though not all of them. Found here are 95,000 to 150,000 clones, about 90% of them singletons; the top ten hold 13% to 15%. Worth noting for this clone: Its antigen remains unknown. This sample also contains other DNA sequences that code for the same CDR3.

Germline V gives CDR1 SQVTM, CDR2 ANQGSEA. Unmatched junction bases numbered 10, after V lost 4 bases and J lost 0 bases. The CDR3 consists of 17 residues. The chain joins TRBV29-1 to TRBJ2-3; the match to TRBD2 covers 10 bases. This specimen was peripheral blood, taken on day 0 of AZD1222 vaccination. The receptor's source is an adult in good health. For the CDR3, the DNA is TGCAGCGTTGGGGGTAGCGGGGGGAGAGGGAGCACAGATACGCAGTATTTT. Translation gives CSVGGSGGRGSTDTQYF.